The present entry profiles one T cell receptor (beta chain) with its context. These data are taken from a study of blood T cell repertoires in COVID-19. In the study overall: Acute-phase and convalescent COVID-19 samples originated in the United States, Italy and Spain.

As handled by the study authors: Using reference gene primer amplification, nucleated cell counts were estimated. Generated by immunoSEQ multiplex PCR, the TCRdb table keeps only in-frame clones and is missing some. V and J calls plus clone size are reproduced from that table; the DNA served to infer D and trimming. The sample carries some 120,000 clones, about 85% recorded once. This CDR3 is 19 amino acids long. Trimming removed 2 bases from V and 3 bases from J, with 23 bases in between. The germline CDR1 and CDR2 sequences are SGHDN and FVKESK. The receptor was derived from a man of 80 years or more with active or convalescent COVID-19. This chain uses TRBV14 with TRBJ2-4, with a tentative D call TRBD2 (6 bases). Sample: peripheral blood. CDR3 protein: CASSQFLGGAGYGKNIQYF. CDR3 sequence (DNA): TGTGCCAGCAGCCAATTTCTAGGCGGCGCGGGGTATGGCAAAAACATTCAGTACTTC.